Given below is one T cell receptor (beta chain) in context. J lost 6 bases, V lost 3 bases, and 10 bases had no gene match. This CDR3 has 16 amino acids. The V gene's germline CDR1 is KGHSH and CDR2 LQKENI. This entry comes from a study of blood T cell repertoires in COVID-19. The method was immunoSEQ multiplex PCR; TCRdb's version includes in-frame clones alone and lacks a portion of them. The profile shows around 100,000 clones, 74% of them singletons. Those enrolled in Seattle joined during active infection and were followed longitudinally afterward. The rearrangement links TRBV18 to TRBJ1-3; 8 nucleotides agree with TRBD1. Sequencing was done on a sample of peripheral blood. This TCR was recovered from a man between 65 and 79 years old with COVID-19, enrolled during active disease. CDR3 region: CASSPNPAGGENTIYF. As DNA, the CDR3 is TGTGCCAGCTCACCGAACCCAGCAGGGGGCGAAAACACCATATATTTT.